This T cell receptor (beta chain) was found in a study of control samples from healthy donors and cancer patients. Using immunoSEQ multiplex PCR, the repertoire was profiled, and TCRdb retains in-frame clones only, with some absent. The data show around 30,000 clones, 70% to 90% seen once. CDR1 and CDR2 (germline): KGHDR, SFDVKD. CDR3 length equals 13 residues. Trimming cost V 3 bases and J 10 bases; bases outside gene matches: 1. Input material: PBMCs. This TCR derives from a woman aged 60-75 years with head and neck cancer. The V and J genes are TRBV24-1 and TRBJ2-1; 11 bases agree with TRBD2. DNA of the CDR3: TGTGCCACCAGTGATCTAGCGGGGGGCGAGCAGTTCTTC. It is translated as CATSDLAGGEQFF.